Listed below are T cell receptor beta chains from one sample, sequenced in a study of T-cell memory formation after mild COVID-19. TCRdb reanalysed the 5' RACE reads using MiXCR and keeps one entry per CDR3 protein. Seen here are about 420,000 distinct CDR3 sequences, 20% to 30% observed once, and the top ten hold less than 15%. Specimen: PBMCs or a T cell subset sorted from them (not recorded which). The receptors here all came from an adult woman who had mild COVID-19 (a few samples of this study predate the infection). Cell type and time point are not known. The CDR3 runs from the conserved cysteine through the conserved F or W. The order of the fields is V gene, J gene, D gene, clone size, CDR3 DNA, CDR3 protein. The D gene is left open where the match is weak. Rows may omit the clone size; those that give it use once, few, many or a size class.

>TRBV24-1|TRBJ2-3|NA|few
TGTGCCACCAGTGATTATAAAGGGGGGGGCACAGATACGCAGTATTTT
CATSDYKGGGTDTQYF
>TRBV18|TRBJ2-7|TRBD2|medium-sized
TGTGCCAGCTCACCCCAAGGGTCGGGGGGTTCGTACGAGCAGTACTTC
CASSPQGSGGSYEQYF
>TRBV29-1|TRBJ2-7|TRBD2|few
TGCAGCGTTGAGGTTCTAGCGGGAGGTACCTACGAGCAGTACTTC
CSVEVLAGGTYEQYF
>TRBV29-1|TRBJ2-7|NA|few
TGCAGCGTTGTCGCAGCCTCCTACGAGCAGTACTTC
CSVVAASYEQYF
>TRBV5-1|TRBJ2-7|TRBD2|few
TGCGCCAGCAGCTTGGGAAGCGGGGAGGAGCAGTACTTC
CASSLGSGEEQYF
>TRBV7-2|TRBJ2-2|NA|NA
TGTGCCAGCAGCTCCTTGCGGGTCACCGGGGAGCTGTTTTTT
CASSSLRVTGELFF
>TRBV5-1|TRBJ2-1|TRBD2|once
TGCGCCAGCAGCCTAGCGGGGGGGCCTACAAATGAGCGGTTCTTC
CASSLAGGPTNERFF
>TRBV20-1|TRBJ2-7|NA|NA
TGCAGTGGGGTGGGTTCAGGTCTCGAGCAGTACTTC
CSGVGSGLEQYF
>TRBV6-5|TRBJ2-2|NA|NA
TGTGCCAGCAGTTATGGGACGGGGATTACGAACACCGGGGAGCTGTTTTTT
CASSYGTGITNTGELFF
>TRBV5-1|TRBJ2-3|TRBD2|few
TGCGCCAGCAGCTCAACTAGCGGGGGGAGGACAGATACGCAGTATTTT
CASSSTSGGRTDTQYF
>TRBV6-5|TRBJ1-2|NA|few
TGTGCCAGCAGTGGGTACGATGGCTACACCTTC
CASSGYDGYTF
>TRBV19|TRBJ1-2|NA|NA
TGTGCCAGTAGTTCACCATTACAGGAGAACTTGGACTATGGCTACACCTTC
CASSSPLQENLDYGYTF
>TRBV6-5|TRBJ2-7|NA|few
TGTGCCAGCAGTTACTTCAGGGGCCGGGGGCAATACGAGCAGTACTTC
CASSYFRGRGQYEQYF
>TRBV7-3|TRBJ2-5|TRBD1|few
TGTGCCAGCAGCCGTACCGGGACAGAAGAGACCCAGTACTTC
CASSRTGTEETQYF
>TRBV24-1|TRBJ1-2|TRBD1|NA
TGTGCCACCAGTGAACCGGGACAGGGGGCGTTTGGCTACACCTTC
CATSEPGQGAFGYTF
>TRBV30|TRBJ2-5|NA|NA
TGTGCCTGGAGTGGGGCAAGACAAGAGACCCAGTACTTC
CAWSGARQETQYF
>TRBV18|TRBJ2-7|NA|few
TGTGCCAGCTCATCCCGGGCAGAAGGGCGGTACTTC
CASSSRAEGRYF
>TRBV7-2|TRBJ1-1|TRBD1|few
TGTGCCAGCAGCAAGACAGGGGGACCGAACACTGAAGCTTTCTTT
CASSKTGGPNTEAFF
>TRBV12-3/TRBV12-4|TRBJ1-1|NA|few
TGTGCCAGCAGGCCCAGACAGGTTATGAACACTGAAGCTTTCTTT
CASRPRQVMNTEAFF
>TRBV24-1|TRBJ2-5|NA|few
TGTGCCACCGGTACATACAACCAAGAGACCCAGTACTTC
CATGTYNQETQYF
>TRBV29-1|TRBJ2-3|TRBD1|NA
TGCAGCGTTGTGCCACGCCGGGACAGTCTCACAGATACGCAGTATTTT
CSVVPRRDSLTDTQYF
>TRBV5-1|TRBJ2-1|TRBD2|NA
TGCGCCAGCAGCGGAATAGCGGGTTCCTACAATGAGCAGTTCTTC
CASSGIAGSYNEQFF
>TRBV5-1|TRBJ2-1|NA|NA
TGCGCCAGCAGCTTGTATAGCCTTTCAGGCGAGCAGTTCTTC
CASSLYSLSGEQFF
>TRBV14|TRBJ2-3|NA|few
TGTGCCAGCAGCCAAGATCGTGGCAGGGCGCTGGGAGATACGCAGTATTTT
CASSQDRGRALGDTQYF
>TRBV15|TRBJ2-2|TRBD2|NA
TGTGCCACCAGCAGAGCGAGGGGACTAGCGGGAGTATTGAACACCGGGGAGCTGTTTTTT
CATSRARGLAGVLNTGELFF
>TRBV2|TRBJ2-5|NA|NA
TGTGCCAGCAGTGAAGGGGGGAGTGCGCAAGAGACCCAGTACTTC
CASSEGGSAQETQYF
>TRBV6-5|TRBJ2-7|NA|NA
TGTGCCAGCACCCCCAGGGTAGGGTTCACATCCTACGAGCAGTACTTC
CASTPRVGFTSYEQYF
>TRBV9|TRBJ2-7|NA|NA
TGTGCCAGCAGCCCCGACGATAACCTATACGAGCAGTACTTC
CASSPDDNLYEQYF
>TRBV6-6|TRBJ2-7|TRBD1|NA
TGTGCCAGCAGTTACTCCCAGGGGGACGAGCAGTACTTC
CASSYSQGDEQYF
>TRBV6-5|TRBJ2-7|NA|NA
TGTGAATCTCAGGGTCAGCCGGGCGAGCAGTACTTC
CESQGQPGEQYF
>TRBV20-1|TRBJ1-5|NA|NA
TGCAGTGCTAGAGATTGGGAAAGCAATCAGCCCCAGCATTTT
CSARDWESNQPQHF
>TRBV9|TRBJ1-2|TRBD1|NA
TGTGCCAGCGGGTCGGGACAGACCCCATACAACTATGGCTACACCTTC
CASGSGQTPYNYGYTF
>TRBV27|TRBJ2-2|NA|few
TGTGCCAGCAGACTAGGGAGTTACACCGGGGAGCTGTTTTTT
CASRLGSYTGELFF
>TRBV19|TRBJ2-6|NA|once
TGTGCCAGTACGACAGGTGCTGGGGCCAACGTCCTGACTTTC
CASTTGAGANVLTF
>TRBV27|TRBJ2-6|NA|NA
TGTGCCAGCAGTTCATGGGACGCGTCTGTCTTCCTCTCTGGGGCCAACGTCCTGACTTTC
CASSSWDASVFLSGANVLTF
>TRBV3-1|TRBJ2-1|NA|NA
TGTGCCAGCAGCGCCGGACAGCCCGATGAGCAGTTCTTC
CASSAGQPDEQFF
>TRBV18|TRBJ1-2|NA|many
TGTGCCAGCTCACCAGGGGGTTATGGCTACACCTTC
CASSPGGYGYTF
>TRBV5-6|TRBJ2-5|NA|NA
TGTGCCAGCTCCGAGTCCGGGGGCCCCATTATCTGGGAGACCCAGTACTTC
CASSESGGPIIWETQYF
>TRBV11-1|TRBJ1-1|NA|once
TGTGCCAGCAGCTTTTTGGGATCTGAAGCTTTCTTT
CASSFLGSEAFF
>TRBV7-6|TRBJ2-7|TRBD2|NA
TGTGCCAGCAGCCCGCGATCCAGCGGGGGGGCTTACTACGAGCAGTACTTC
CASSPRSSGGAYYEQYF
>TRBV3-1|TRBJ2-5|NA|few
TGTGCCAGCAGCCAAGATCTATTCACACGCTCAGTAGAGACCCAGTACTTC
CASSQDLFTRSVETQYF
>TRBV6-2/TRBV6-3|TRBJ2-6|NA|NA
TGTGCCAGCAGTTACTCGCGCGGGGCCAACGTCCTGACTTTC
CASSYSRGANVLTF
>TRBV7-8|TRBJ2-7|NA|many
TGTGCCAGCAGCTTATCCCCATTTGCGTACGAGCAGTACTTC
CASSLSPFAYEQYF
>TRBV4-1|TRBJ1-5|NA|NA
TGCGCCAGCAGCCAAGATAATGTTCAGCCCCAGCATTTT
CASSQDNVQPQHF
>TRBV7-9|TRBJ2-7|TRBD1|NA
TGTGCCAGCAGCTTAGGACCGGGACAGTCTACGAGCTCCTACGAGCAGTACTTC
CASSLGPGQSTSSYEQYF
>TRBV7-2|TRBJ2-1|NA|NA
TGTGCCAGCAGCTTAGGGGCAACGGGCCTTAATGAGCAGTTCTTC
CASSLGATGLNEQFF
>TRBV19|TRBJ2-3|TRBD1|few
TGTGCCAGTTGGGACAGGAGTAGCACAGATACGCAGTATTTT
CASWDRSSTDTQYF
>TRBV6-1|TRBJ2-7|NA|NA
TGTGCCTGCCGGGACACCTACGAGCAGTACTTC
CACRDTYEQYF